Following are 8 T cell receptor beta chains from one sample sequenced in a study of T cell responses to AZD1222 COVID-19 vaccine. Using immunoSEQ multiplex PCR, the repertoire was profiled, and TCRdb retains in-frame clones only, with some absent. The sample carries about 150,000 clones, approximately 92% recorded once. This specimen was peripheral blood, taken 28 days after the second AZD1222 dose. The source of these receptors is an adult who received the AZD1222 COVID-19 vaccine.

This chain links TRBV18 with TRBJ1-6; 9 nucleotides line up with TRBD1. CDR1 and CDR2 (germline): KGHSH, LQKENI. V shed 6 bases and J 6 bases; nucleotides not matched to a gene: 6. The CDR3 has 15 amino acids. The CDR3 DNA is TGTGCCAGCTCCGTAGGACAGGGGAGTAATTCACCCCTCCACTTT. Its translation is CASSVGQGSNSPLHF.

The chain combines TRBV29-1 with TRBJ1-4; no firm D call. Germline assignment: CDR1 SQVTM and CDR2 ANQGSEA. The CDR3 has 15 amino acids. V lost 4 bases to trimming and J lost 5 bases, with 17 bases between them. CDR3 in amino acids: CSVGIEGRINEKLFF. DNA for the CDR3: TGCAGCGTTGGCATCGAAGGACGGATCAATGAAAAACTGTTTTTT.

This clone was counted a few times. CDR3 DNA sequence: TGTGCCAGCAGCTTAGTCGGCGGCAAACAAGAGACCCAGTACTTC. Translating gives CASSLVGGKQETQYF. The chain combines TRBV7-8 with TRBJ2-5, with no clear D. CDR1 SGHVS and CDR2 FQNEAQ come from the germline V gene. V lost 1 base to trimming and J lost 2 bases, with 11 bases between them. The CDR3 runs 15 residues.

A few counts support this clone. The chain uses TRBV4-1 and TRBJ2-7; D perhaps matches TRBD1 (5 bases). This CDR3 spans 15 amino acids. Germline values: CDR1 MGHRA, CDR2 YSYEKL. V lost 4 bases to trimming and J lost 3 bases, with 16 bases between them. CDR3 loop: CASSPPEQANYEQYF. The CDR3 nucleotides read TGCGCCAGCAGCCCTCCCGAACAGGCGAACTACGAGCAGTACTTC.

The rearrangement links TRBV7-2 to TRBJ2-7, with TRBD1 matching 7 bases. After removal of 1 base from V and 0 bases from J, the junction contained 3 bases not matched to a gene. Germline V lookup: CDR1 SGHTA, CDR2 FQGNSA. This CDR3 comprises 15 residues. CDR3 loop: CASSLEGQSSYEQYF. The CDR3 DNA follows: TGTGCCAGCAGCTTAGAGGGACAGTCCTCCTACGAGCAGTACTTC.

This clone was picked up a small number of times. The chain recombines TRBV5-1 with TRBJ2-2, with 10 bases lining up with TRBD1. CDR3 length: 17 amino acids. V trimming: 2 bases; J trimming: 4 bases; junction bases outside the gene matches: 8. The germline CDR1 and CDR2 sequences are SGHRS and YFSETQ. The CDR3 bases are TGCGCCAGCAGCTTTGAGACAGGGGGCGCTTTCACCGGGGAGCTGTTTTTT. Translation: CASSFETGGAFTGELFF.

The chain is built from TRBV9 and TRBJ2-3, with TRBD2 matching 13 bases. The germline V gene has CDR1 SGDLS and CDR2 YYNGEE. CDR3 size: 16 residues. J gave up 2 bases and V 3 bases, and 3 bases lay outside the gene matches. CDR3 in DNA: TGTGCCAGCAGCGGGGGACTAGCGGGGTACACAGATACGCAGTATTTT. It codes for CASSGGLAGYTDTQYF.

The chain uses TRBV28 and TRBJ1-2; a weak D match, TRBD1 (5 bases). CDR1 is MDHEN and CDR2 is SYDVKM in the germline V gene. The CDR3 extends over 12 amino acids. Trimming pared 5 bases from V and 8 bases from J, leaving 12 bases between. The CDR3 nucleotides are TGTGCCAGCAGTCGCGTGGGGCGAGGCTACACCTTC. This gives the protein CASSRVGRGYTF.